This is a list of T cell receptor beta chains from one sample in a study of T cells in Graves' hyperthyroidism and ophthalmopathy. One entry per CDR3 protein results from TCRdb running MiXCR on the multiplex PCR reads. Of around 600,000 distinct CDR3 sequences in the sample, less than 45% were seen once. Sequencing was carried out using peripheral blood or thyroid tissue (not recorded which). The receptor source for this set is an adult man with Graves' disease, either hyperthyroidism or ophthalmopathy (not recorded which). The CDR3 runs from the conserved cysteine through the conserved F or W. Fields, in order: D gene, clone size, V gene, J gene, CDR3 protein, CDR3 DNA. The D gene is left open where the match is weak. Some rows have no size entry. The others give once, few or many, or a class for an expanded clone.

.,many,TRBV9,TRBJ1-5,CASSEEGRSNQPQHF,TGTGCCAGCAGCGAGGAAGGTAGGAGCAATCAGCCCCAGCATTTT
.,.,TRBV7-2,TRBJ2-7,CASSPVFEGAYEQYF,TGTGCCAGCAGCCCTGTATTTGAGGGAGCCTACGAGCAGTACTTC
.,many,TRBV7-9,TRBJ1-2,CASSLEIGLVGYTF,TGTGCCAGCAGCTTAGAAATAGGGCTTGTTGGCTACACCTTC
.,.,TRBV6-5,TRBJ1-2,CASSKTGGGYTF,TGTGCCAGCAGTAAGACAGGCGGGGGCTACACCTTC
.,.,TRBV2,TRBJ1-5,CASRPQGGTGGNQPQHF,TGTGCCAGCAGACCGCAGGGAGGCACCGGGGGAAATCAGCCCCAGCATTTT
.,few,TRBV14,TRBJ1-1,CASSQAQNTEAFF,TGTGCCAGCAGCCAGGCTCAGAACACTGAAGCTTTCTTT
.,once,TRBV6-5,TRBJ2-5,CASSYSRDRQETQYF,TGTGCCAGCAGTTACAGCCGGGACCGCCAAGAGACCCAGTACTTC
TRBD1,many,TRBV19,TRBJ1-6,CASRESGTGYSPLHF,TGTGCCAGTAGGGAATCCGGGACAGGGTATTCACCCCTCCACTTT
.,.,TRBV12-3/TRBV12-4,TRBJ2-3,CASSYSRIMGQPQYF,TGTGCCAGCAGTTACTCACGGATAATGGGTCAGCCCCAGTATTTT
.,.,TRBV7-9,TRBJ2-7,CASSHTPGTHTYEQYF,TGTGCCAGCAGCCACACCCCCGGGACTCATACCTACGAGCAGTACTTC
TRBD2,.,TRBV2,TRBJ2-2,CASSDRPSGSFGPPGELFF,TGTGCCAGCAGTGATCGGCCTAGCGGGAGTTTTGGTCCGCCCGGGGAGCTGTTTTTT
TRBD1,.,TRBV10-3,TRBJ1-1,CAWRKPTGRRTEAFF,TGTGCCTGGAGGAAACCGACAGGGAGGAGGACTGAAGCTTTCTTT
TRBD1,many,TRBV7-2,TRBJ1-5,CASSSQGNNQPQHF,TGTGCCAGCAGCTCACAGGGGAACAATCAGCCCCAGCATTTT
.,.,TRBV2,TRBJ1-6,CASSGAGANSPLHF,TGTGCCAGCAGTGGGGCAGGGGCGAATTCACCCCTCCACTTT
.,few,TRBV14,TRBJ1-2,CASSQGRYHYGYTF,TGTGCCAGCAGCCAAGGTCGTTACCACTATGGCTACACCTTC
.,many,TRBV7-9,TRBJ1-4,CASSHGASGYTNEKLFF,TGTGCCAGCAGCCATGGTGCCTCAGGGTATACTAATGAAAAACTGTTTTTT
TRBD1,.,TRBV25-1,TRBJ1-2,CASRGDRVKGYGYTF,TGTGCCAGCAGGGGGGACAGGGTGAAAGGCTATGGCTACACCTTC
TRBD1,.,TRBV7-9,TRBJ2-7,CASSFPDRDREQYF,TGTGCCAGCAGCTTTCCGGACAGGGATCGGGAGCAGTACTTC
.,.,TRBV20-1,TRBJ1-4,CSAKPGLGDEKLFF,TGCAGTGCTAAACCGGGACTGGGGGATGAAAAACTGTTTTTT
.,once,TRBV2,TRBJ1-2,CASSFDSINHGYTF,TGTGCCAGCAGCTTCGATAGCATTAACCATGGCTACACCTTC